What follows are 23 T cell receptor beta chains derived from one specimen sequenced in a study of STAT5B mutations in CD4+ large granular lymphocyte leukemia. The table came from immunoSEQ multiplex PCR; TCRdb's copy has only in-frame clones and leaves some out. The sample has approximately 49,000 clones, just over 70% seen once. Sequencing was performed on CD4+ T cells from blood buffy coats. The receptors were sampled from a human donor in good health.

This chain connects TRBV18 to TRBJ2-7; 11 bases line up with TRBD1. After removal of 6 bases from V and 4 bases from J, the junction contained 11 bases not matched to a gene. This CDR3 region has 16 residues. From germline, CDR1 is KGHSH and CDR2 LQKENI. CDR3 sequence (DNA): TGTGCCAGCTCGCCGATGCGGACAGGGGGCGAATACGAGCAGTACTTC. This translates into CASSPMRTGGEYEQYF.

V gene TRBV10-3 combines with J gene TRBJ2-7, with D maybe TRBD1 (6 bases). The CDR3 has 13 residues. Germline V gene lookup returns CDR1 ENHRY and CDR2 SYGVKD. The ends were cut back, 2 bases at V and 6 bases at J, with 11 bases in the middle. For the CDR3, the DNA is TGTGCCATCAGTGAGGAAGACAGGCGCGAGCAGTACTTC. Its protein product is CAISEEDRREQYF.

This clone was seen only once. The gene calls are TRBV6-5 and TRBJ1-3; D unclear. The CDR3 spans 16 residues. Germline V gene sequence: CDR1 MNHEY, CDR2 SVGAGI. Trimming took 0 bases from V and 0 from J, leaving 9 bases between them. The CDR3 region has the DNA TGTGCCAGCAGTTACTCGGGGTGGAACTCTGGAAACACCATATATTTT. Its translation is CASSYSGWNSGNTIYF.

The chain uses TRBV7-2 and TRBJ1-4; D not resolved. CDR3 length: 15 residues. Trimming took 1 base from V and 4 from J, leaving 10 bases between them. Germline values: CDR1 SGHTA, CDR2 FQGNSA. This CDR3 is CASSLGQMGNEKLFF. In nucleotides, the CDR3 is TGTGCCAGCAGCTTAGGACAAATGGGTAATGAAAAACTGTTTTTT.

The V call is TRBV5-4, the J call TRBJ2-3, with a possible D match to TRBD2 (6 bases). Germline V gene data show CDR1 as SGHNT and CDR2 as YYREEE (reference sequence). Trimming took 4 bases from V and 0 from J, leaving 15 bases between them. The CDR3 totals 16 residues. The CDR3 DNA sequence: TGTGCCAGCAGCCGGGCCGGCGGGGCTAGCACAGATACGCAGTATTTT. Its translation is CASSRAGGASTDTQYF. Complete variable domain (other parts from reference TRBV5-4 and TRBJ2-3): ETGVTQSPTHLIKTRGQQVTLRCSSQSGHNTVSWYQQALGQGPQFIFQYYREEENGRGNFPPRFSGLQFPNYSSELNVNALELDDSALYLCASSRAGGASTDTQYFGPGTRLTVL.

This chain links TRBV19 with TRBJ2-3, with D possibly called TRBD1 or TRBD2 (6 bases each). This CDR3 is built from 16 residues. Trimming took off 7 bases at V and 1 base at J, with 18 bases between the two ends. CDR1 LNHDA and CDR2 SQIVND come from the germline V gene (reference sequence). CDR3 sequence: CASTTLGGGGTDTQYF. The CDR3 DNA follows: TGTGCCAGTACTACCCTGGGGGGCGGGGGCACAGATACGCAGTATTTT.

V and J are TRBV10-3 and TRBJ2-5; a weak D match, TRBD1 (6 bases). V gave up 7 bases and J gave up 2 bases, with 17 bases separating them. CDR3 length: 15 amino acids. CDR1 and CDR2 (germline): ENHRY, SYGVKD. The chain's CDR3 is CAIKSSQGPQETQYF. CDR3 coding DNA: TGTGCCATCAAATCAAGCCAGGGGCCGCAAGAGACCCAGTACTTC.

The chain uses TRBV5-3 and TRBJ1-2; D is unclear. Being an ORF, TRBV5-3 has a function that is uncertain. The CDR3 is 16 residues long. V lost 2 bases and J lost 4, with 18 bases in between. The CDR3 reads CARSFLDVRRIYGYTF. CDR3 nucleotides: TGTGCCAGAAGCTTTTTAGACGTGCGAAGAATCTATGGCTACACCTTC.

The genes are TRBV28 and TRBJ2-7, with D hard to call. The V gene lost 5 bases and the J gene lost 4 bases, with 15 bases spanning the gap. Germline V gene sequence: CDR1 MDHEN, CDR2 SYDVKM. The length of the CDR3 is 14 residues. CDR3 residues: CASSQRLPGYEQYV. DNA of the CDR3: TGTGCCAGCAGTCAGAGACTCCCCGGGTACGAGCAGTACGTC.

The V call is TRBV5-1, the J call TRBJ2-1; TRBD2 agrees at 12 bases. Germline-derived CDR1 and CDR2 are SGHRS and YFSETQ. The CDR3 is made up of 15 amino acids. V gave up 4 bases and J gave up 9 bases; unmatched junction bases: 8. CDR3: CASSSASGGEGEQFF. The CDR3, as DNA: TGCGCCAGCAGCAGCGCTAGCGGGGGGGAAGGTGAGCAGTTCTTC. The variable domain in full, with the rest retrieved from reference TRBV5-1 and TRBJ2-1, is KAGVTQTPRYLIKTRGQQVTLSCSPISGHRSVSWYQQTPGQGLQFLFEYFSETQRNKGNFPGRFSGRQFSNSRSEMNVSTLELGDSALYLCASSSASGGEGEQFFGPGTRLTVL.

The chain uses TRBV11-3 and TRBJ2-5; 11 positions match TRBD1. Germline assignment: CDR1 SGHNT and CDR2 YENEEA. J was trimmed by 3 bases and V by 1 base; bases with no gene match: 1. This CDR3 has 15 amino acids. DNA of the CDR3: TGTGCCAGCAGCTTAGGGACAGGGGGCGAAGAGACCCAGTACTTC. It is translated as CASSLGTGGEETQYF.

The chain couples TRBV5-1 to TRBJ2-3; maybe TRBD1 (5 bases). In germline, CDR1 is SGHRS, CDR2 YFSETQ. V gave up 5 bases and J gave up 5 bases, with 9 bases separating them. The CDR3 runs to 12 residues. As DNA, the CDR3 is TGCGCCAGCAGGCAGGGAAAAGATACGCAGTATTTT. Translation gives CASRQGKDTQYF.

V gene TRBV6-6 combines with J gene TRBJ2-7, with D unclear. V lost 2 bases and J lost 0, with 5 bases in between. This CDR3 is 13 amino acids long. Looked up from germline, CDR1 is MNHNY and CDR2 is SVGAGI (reference sequence). In nucleotides, the CDR3 is TGTGCCAGCAGTTACCAGAGCTCCTACGAGCAGTACTTC. The encoded protein is CASSYQSSYEQYF.

In the case of this clone: The same CDR3 arises from other DNA sequences in this sample as well. This chain uses TRBV14 with TRBJ2-5; possibly TRBD2 for D (6 bases). V gave up 0 bases and J gave up 0 bases, with 11 bases separating them. CDR1 and CDR2 (germline): SGHDN, FVKESK. This CDR3 region has 16 residues. CDR3 protein: CASSQERGSYQETQYF. Written as DNA, the CDR3 is TGTGCCAGCAGCCAAGAGCGGGGATCGTACCAAGAGACCCAGTACTTC.

V and J are TRBV15 and TRBJ2-1; TRBD1 aligns across 8 bases. V lost 1 base to trimming and J lost 2 bases; unmatched junction nucleotides: 7. The CDR3 has 17 amino acids. The germline CDR1 and CDR2 sequences are LNHNV and YYDKDF (reference sequence). CDR3 sequence reads: CATSRVAGQAAYNEQFF. The CDR3 DNA follows: TGTGCCACCAGCAGAGTGGCGGGACAGGCGGCCTACAATGAGCAGTTCTTC.

The V and J genes are TRBV6-5 and TRBJ2-5; 7 bases fit TRBD2. V lost 5 bases to trimming and J lost 2 bases; unmatched junction nucleotides: 5. Germline-derived CDR1 and CDR2 are MNHEY and SVGAGI. This CDR3 contains 14 residues. CDR3 in amino acids: CASSIQAGQETQYF. CDR3 in DNA: TGTGCCAGCAGTATTCAAGCGGGGCAAGAGACCCAGTACTTC.

The V call is TRBV7-8, the J call TRBJ2-5; 9 bases line up with TRBD2. CDR3 length: 14 amino acids. The trim removed 3 bases at V and 4 bases at J, leaving 3 bases unmatched. Per germline, CDR1 SGHVS and CDR2 FQNEAQ. CDR3 bases: TGTGCCAGCAGCTTCAGCGGGGGGACAGAGACCCAGTACTTC. Translating it yields CASSFSGGTETQYF.

The chain links TRBV6-5 to TRBJ1-1; 7 bases agree with TRBD1. Losses at the gene ends were 6 bases for V and 1 base for J; bases not matched to a gene: 5. CDR3 length: 14 residues. Germline V gives CDR1 MNHEY, CDR2 SVGAGI. CDR3 amino acids: CASRDGTANTEAFF. The CDR3 DNA is TGTGCCAGCAGAGACGGGACAGCGAACACTGAAGCTTTCTTT.

This clone was detected a few times. This chain uses TRBV7-6 with TRBJ1-5; D is ambiguous. The length of the CDR3 is 15 residues. Trimming removed 5 bases from V and 0 bases from J, with 11 bases in between. CDR1 is SGHVS and CDR2 is FNYEAQ in the germline V gene. This chain's CDR3 is CASSPGRDSNQPQHF. In DNA form, the CDR3 reads TGTGCCAGCAGCCCCGGGAGGGATAGCAATCAGCCCCAGCATTTT. The full variable domain, its missing parts supplied by reference TRBV7-6 and TRBJ1-5, is GAGVSQSPRYKVTKRGQDVALRCDPISGHVSLYWYRQALGQGPEFLTYFNYEAQQDKSGLPNDRFSAERPEGSISTLTIQRTEQRDSAMYRCASSPGRDSNQPQHFGDGTRLSIL.

The chain has TRBV27 and TRBJ2-6, with D perhaps TRBD1 (8 bases). Per the germline V gene, CDR1 is MNHEY and CDR2 is SMNVEV (reference sequence). This CDR3 comprises 17 residues. Trimming took off 6 bases at V and 2 bases at J, with 17 bases between the two ends. The CDR3 loop is CASRGGTGGAGANVLTF. The CDR3, as DNA: TGTGCCAGCAGGGGGGGGACAGGAGGAGCTGGGGCCAACGTCCTGACTTTC. Together with reference TRBV27 and TRBJ2-6, the CDR3 gives the full variable domain: EAQVTQNPRYLITVTGKKLTVTCSQNMNHEYMSWYRQDPGLGLRQIYYSMNVEVTDKGDVPEGYKVSRKEKRNFPLILESPSPNQTSLYFCASRGGTGGAGANVLTFGAGSRLTVL.

V and J are TRBV2 and TRBJ2-4; 9 bases are a match to TRBD1. The CDR3 extends over 15 amino acids. Germline V gives CDR1 SNHLY, CDR2 FYNNEI. V lost 7 bases to trimming and J lost 1 base; unmatched junction nucleotides: 5. The CDR3 loop is CASTDRGPAKNIQYF. The CDR3 bases are TGTGCCAGCACGGACAGGGGACCCGCCAAAAACATTCAGTACTTC.

The CDR3 sequence is CAIRPGLAGGTDTQYF. DNA for the CDR3: TGTGCCATCAGGCCCGGACTAGCGGGGGGCACAGATACGCAGTATTTT. This rearrangement joins TRBV10-3 to TRBJ2-3, with 13 bases identical to TRBD2. Germline-derived CDR1 and CDR2 are ENHRY and SYGVKD. The CDR3 has 16 amino acids. After removal of 6 bases from V and 1 base from J, the junction contained 4 bases not matched to a gene.

This chain links TRBV6-1 with TRBJ2-5, with D possibly TRBD2 on 6 matching bases. This CDR3 is 12 amino acids long. Germline V CDR1 and CDR2: MNHNS, SASEGT. V was cut by 7 bases and J by 4 bases, with 10 bases left in between. In DNA, the CDR3 is TGTGCCAGCATAGCGGCCGCAGAGACCCAGTACTTC. As protein: CASIAAAETQYF.